The 30 T cell receptor beta chains given below trace back to one sample, sequenced in a study of blood T cell repertoires in COVID-19. The protocol was immunoSEQ multiplex PCR, while the TCRdb copy is restricted to in-frame clones and leaves out a portion. The table records about 87,000 clones, roughly four fifths of them present only once. Specimen: peripheral blood. The receptors were sampled from a woman aged 65 to 85 with acute or convalescent COVID-19.

This CDR3 is CASSWTVTNEKLFF. The CDR3 DNA reads as TGTGCCAGCAGCTGGACAGTAACTAATGAAAAACTGTTTTTT. The chain couples TRBV5-5 to TRBJ1-4, with D possibly being TRBD1 (6 bases). V shed 3 bases and J shed 1 base, with 7 bases lying between them. Germline CDR1 is SGHKS and CDR2 is YYEKEE (reference sequence). This CDR3 has 14 residues.

The chain recombines TRBV18 with TRBJ1-2; D not resolved. The V end lost 5 bases, the J end lost 2 bases, and 15 bases lay between the germline ends. The germline gives CDR1 KGHSH, CDR2 LQKENI. CDR3 size: 15 residues. The CDR3, as DNA: TGTGCCAGCTCAGAATTTAGTGGGAGCAACTATGGCTACACCTTC. Translation: CASSEFSGSNYGYTF. The complete variable domain, with remaining parts taken from reference TRBV18 and TRBJ1-2, reads NAGVMQNPRHLVRRRGQEARLRCSPMKGHSHVYWYRQLPEEGLKFMVYLQKENIIDESGMPKERFSAEFPKEGPSILRIQQVVRGDSAAYFCASSEFSGSNYGYTFGSGTRLTVV.

The V and J genes are TRBV4-1 and TRBJ1-6; no definite D call. Trimming pared 4 bases from V and 0 bases from J, leaving 10 bases between. CDR1 and CDR2 from the germline V gene are MGHRA and YSYEKL. The CDR3 totals 16 residues. CDR3 nucleotides: TGCGCCAGCAGCCCCTCACAGAGCTCCTATAATTCACCCCTCCACTTT. Amino acid sequence: CASSPSQSSYNSPLHF.

The V and J genes are TRBV19 and TRBJ2-1, with 7 positions matching TRBD1. The CDR3 sequence is 14 residues long. J lost 4 bases, V lost 3 bases, and 3 bases had no gene match. The germline V gene encodes CDR1 LNHDA and CDR2 SQIVND (reference sequence). CDR3 DNA: TGTGCCAGTAGTATGTGGGACAGATACAATGAGCAGTTCTTC. Translation: CASSMWDRYNEQFF.

This clone was seen a handful of times. The chain's CDR3 is CASSQTGTNQPQHF. CDR3 sequence (DNA): TGTGCCAGCAGCCAGACCGGGACAAATCAGCCCCAGCATTTT. The V gene is TRBV4-2, the J gene TRBJ1-5, with D possibly TRBD1 on 6 matching bases. The CDR3 spans 14 residues. The V end was cut by 3 bases, the J end by 4 bases, with 10 bases between. CDR1 LGHNA and CDR2 YNFKEQ come from the germline V gene.

V usage is TRBV19 and J usage is TRBJ1-4, with D maybe TRBD1 (5 bases). V lost 5 bases to trimming and J lost 6 bases, with 13 bases between them. The germline V gene encodes CDR1 LNHDA and CDR2 SQIVND (reference sequence). CDR3 length equals 14 residues. For the CDR3, the DNA is TGTGCCAGTAGTCGAACAGGCGAGGATGAAAAACTGTTTTTT. Amino acids: CASSRTGEDEKLFF.

The chain couples TRBV28 to TRBJ2-5; perhaps TRBD2 as D (6 bases). Trimming took 6 bases from V and 6 from J, leaving 14 bases between them. CDR1 and CDR2 from the germline V gene are MDHEN and SYDVKM. This CDR3 has 13 amino acids. Here the CDR3 reads CASSLTGVKTQYF. DNA for the CDR3: TGTGCCAGCAGCCTCACGGGGGTGAAGACCCAGTACTTC. The whole variable domain, remainder taken from reference TRBV28 and TRBJ2-5, is DVKVTQSSRYLVKRTGEKVFLECVQDMDHENMFWYRQDPGLGLRLIYFSYDVKMKEKGDIPEGYSVSREKKERFSLILESASTNQTSMYLCASSLTGVKTQYFGPGTRLLVL.

V gene TRBV28 combines with J gene TRBJ2-5; TRBD2 agrees at 12 bases. V gave up 3 bases and J gave up 5 bases; unmatched junction bases: 1. The CDR3 is 14 residues long. Germline V gene data show CDR1 as MDHEN and CDR2 as SYDVKM. Here the CDR3 DNA reads TGTGCCAGCAGTTTTCTAGCGGGGGGGGAGACCCAGTACTTC. Its protein product is CASSFLAGGETQYF. Full variable domain (rest looked up from reference TRBV28 and TRBJ2-5): DVKVTQSSRYLVKRTGEKVFLECVQDMDHENMFWYRQDPGLGLRLIYFSYDVKMKEKGDIPEGYSVSREKKERFSLILESASTNQTSMYLCASSFLAGGETQYFGPGTRLLVL.

This clone was counted once. The chain recombines TRBV30 with TRBJ2-7; 7 bases line up with TRBD1. This CDR3 is 15 amino acids long. V lost 2 bases to trimming and J lost 0 bases; unmatched junction nucleotides: 7. Germline V CDR1 and CDR2: GTSNPN, SVGIG (reference sequence). The CDR3 DNA sequence: TGTGCCTGGAGTAGGACAGGCGCCTTCTCCTACGAGCAGTACTTC. Translation gives CAWSRTGAFSYEQYF.

The chain has TRBV6-1 and TRBJ1-2; D uncertain. This CDR3 contains 15 residues. Trimming removed 1 base at V and 4 bases at J, with 13 bases between. Germline V CDR1 and CDR2: MNHNS, SASEGT. The CDR3 region has the DNA TGTGCCAGCAGTGAAGGGGCCCTGCCCGGCTATGGCTACACCTTC. This sequence encodes CASSEGALPGYGYTF.

The chain links TRBV9 to TRBJ1-4, with 8 bases aligning to TRBD1. The germline V gene encodes CDR1 SGDLS and CDR2 YYNGEE. The CDR3 totals 14 residues. V was clipped by 2 bases and J by 8 bases; unmatched bases: 5. The chain's CDR3 is CASSVRGRGEKLFF. The CDR3 nucleotides are TGTGCCAGCAGCGTCAGGGGGCGCGGGGAAAAACTGTTTTTT.

The chain joins TRBV12-2 to TRBJ1-1. TRBV12-2 is designated a pseudogene. CDR3 size: 16 residues. The CDR3 protein is CASRSSGPPGSSEAFF. In nucleotides, the CDR3 is TGTGCAAGTCGCTCCAGCGGCCCCCCAGGTTCTTCTGAAGCTTTCTTT.

This chain uses TRBV5-1 with TRBJ1-1; tentatively, D is TRBD1 (6 bases). V lost 0 bases, J lost 7 bases, and 13 bases lay in between. Germline V gene data show CDR1 as SGHRS and CDR2 as YFSETQ. This CDR3 contains 14 residues. In DNA, the CDR3 is TGCGCCAGCAGCTTGGGCCAGGGGAATGGTGAAGCTTTCTTT. Translated: CASSLGQGNGEAFF.

The chain combines TRBV5-4 with TRBJ1-3; D is uncertain. Germline lookup yields CDR1 SGHNT and CDR2 YYREEE (reference sequence). The CDR3 runs 14 residues. Trimming cost V 1 base and J 4 bases, with 9 bases left between them. The CDR3: CASSLQEVGNTIYF. DNA for the CDR3: TGTGCCAGCAGCTTGCAGGAAGTAGGAAACACCATATATTTT.

This clone has a handful of counts. The CDR3 DNA reads as TGTGCCAGCAGCCAAGCCACCTACGAGCAGTACTTC. This translates into CASSQATYEQYF. The chain joins TRBV3-1 (or the pseudogene TRBV3-2) to TRBJ2-7; no clear D. V gave up 1 base and J gave up 2 bases, with 3 bases separating them. Germline CDR1 reads LGHDT; CDR2 reads YNNKEL (reference sequence). This CDR3 has 12 amino acids.

Details on this clone: Relative to the germline gene, one junction end is altered; a read error may explain this. The chain is built from TRBV2 and TRBJ2-4; 7 bases are a match to TRBD1. The CDR3 has 10 amino acids. Germline CDR1 reads SNHLY; CDR2 reads FYNNEI. The CDR3 spells CASGPGQTTF. DNA of the CDR3: TGTGCCAGCGGTCCGGGACAGACGACATTC.

The gene calls are TRBV18 and TRBJ1-4; D is ambiguous. Germline CDR1 reads KGHSH; CDR2 reads LQKENI. CDR3 length: 15 residues. V dropped 1 base and J dropped 2 bases, with 8 bases sitting between them. The CDR3 here is CASSPLPGTNEKLFF. The CDR3 DNA is TGTGCCAGCTCACCACTTCCGGGGACTAATGAAAAACTGTTTTTT.

The chain is built from TRBV19 and TRBJ2-6; D is uncertain. The germline V gene encodes CDR1 LNHDA and CDR2 SQIVND (reference sequence). The CDR3 extends over 14 amino acids. Trimming removed 9 bases at V and 3 bases at J, with 12 bases between. This CDR3 is CASLYHSGANVLTF. In DNA form, the CDR3 reads TGTGCCAGCTTATACCATAGTGGGGCCAACGTCCTGACTTTC. The entire variable domain, with the rest obtained from reference TRBV19 and TRBJ2-6, is as follows: DGGITQSPKYLFRKEGQNVTLSCEQNLNHDAMYWYRQDPGQGLRLIYYSQIVNDFQKGDIAEGYSVSREKKESFPLTVTSAQKNPTAFYLCASLYHSGANVLTFGAGSRLTVL.

This sequence joins TRBV7-9 and TRBJ1-3; no clear D gene. Germline values: CDR1 SEHNR, CDR2 FQNEAQ (reference sequence). This CDR3 comprises 16 residues. V lost 4 bases and J lost 0, with 13 bases in between. The CDR3: CASSSPSVPSGNTIYF. In DNA, the CDR3 is TGTGCCAGCAGCTCACCATCGGTTCCCTCTGGAAACACCATATATTTT.

The gene calls are TRBV5-1 and TRBJ2-7, with 7 bases fitting TRBD1. J was trimmed by 0 bases and V by 6 bases; bases with no gene match: 3. This CDR3 is 13 amino acids long. CDR1 is SGHRS and CDR2 is YFSETQ in the germline V gene. For the CDR3, the DNA is TGCGCCAGCACCCGGGACAGCTCCTACGAGCAGTACTTC. It codes for CASTRDSSYEQYF.

The V gene is TRBV7-9, the J gene TRBJ2-1; perhaps TRBD1 as D (5 bases). Germline CDR1 is SEHNR and CDR2 is FQNEAQ (reference sequence). This CDR3 spans 13 amino acids. V was clipped by 3 bases and J by 4 bases, with 7 bases between them. The CDR3 DNA is TGTGCCAGCAGCTTCGACAGTTACAATGAGCAGTTCTTC. Encoded protein: CASSFDSYNEQFF.

The chain is built from TRBV7-2 and TRBJ1-4; possibly TRBD1 for D (5 bases). The CDR3 sequence is 15 residues long. V lost 5 bases to trimming and J lost 7 bases, with 17 bases between them. CDR1 is SGHTA and CDR2 is FQGNSA in the germline V gene. The CDR3 DNA sequence: TGTGCCAGCAGCATGCAGGGTGCATTTGGTGAAAAACTGTTTTTT. It encodes CASSMQGAFGEKLFF.

V and J are TRBV12-5 and TRBJ1-3; weak D call: TRBD1 (6 bases). The CDR3 loop spans 17 amino acids. Germline lookup yields CDR1 LGHNT and CDR2 FRNRAP. V was pared by 2 bases and J by 2 bases, with 16 bases between. CDR3 coding DNA: TGTGCTAGTGGTTTGCTTCCCGGACAGTACACTGGAAACACCATATATTTT. Translated: CASGLLPGQYTGNTIYF.

CDR3 loop: CAWSRGQQGADTQYF. The CDR3 DNA sequence: TGTGCCTGGAGTCGAGGACAACAAGGAGCAGATACGCAGTATTTT. The chain joins TRBV30 to TRBJ2-3; D is possibly TRBD1 (5 bases). The V end was cut by 2 bases, the J end by 4 bases, with 16 bases between. The CDR3 runs 15 residues. CDR1 and CDR2 from the germline V gene are GTSNPN and SVGIG (reference sequence).

The CDR3 protein is CASSLSLYSNQPQHF. The DNA of the CDR3 is TGTGCCAGCAGCTTATCTCTTTATAGCAATCAGCCCCAGCATTTT. This chain links TRBV11-2 with TRBJ1-5; D uncertain. Per the germline V gene, CDR1 is SGHAT and CDR2 is FQNNGV. The V gene lost 2 bases and the J gene lost 0 bases, with 8 bases spanning the gap. The CDR3 has 15 amino acids.

The genes are TRBV18 and TRBJ2-1; 7 bases line up with TRBD1. CDR3 size: 16 residues. CDR1 is KGHSH and CDR2 is LQKENI in the germline V gene. The trim removed 3 bases at V and 7 bases at J, leaving 12 bases unmatched. The CDR3 loop reads CASSPPGQIRRNEQFF. Written as DNA, the CDR3 is TGTGCCAGCTCACCCCCGGGACAGATCCGCCGTAATGAGCAGTTCTTC.

The chain uses TRBV4-1 and TRBJ1-2, with 10 nucleotides matching TRBD1. The CDR3 consists of 14 residues. The germline V gene has CDR1 MGHRA and CDR2 YSYEKL. J gave up 5 bases and V 5 bases, and 5 bases lay outside the gene matches. CDR3 sequence reads: CASSSGTGVYGYTF. As DNA, the CDR3 is TGCGCCAGCAGCTCCGGGACAGGGGTGTATGGCTACACCTTC.

This clone was counted once. The CDR3 loop reads CASIQGQREAFF. The CDR3 DNA follows: TGTGCCAGCATCCAGGGGCAGCGCGAGGCTTTCTTT. This chain joins TRBV6-6 and TRBJ1-1; D is possibly TRBD1 (6 bases). This CDR3 contains 12 residues. Germline CDR1 MNHNY, CDR2 SVGAGI (reference sequence). V lost 7 bases and J lost 11, with 17 bases in between.

This sequence joins TRBV5-4 and TRBJ1-2; 9 bases align to TRBD1. With V trimmed by 0 bases and J by 5 bases, 11 bases remained unmatched. CDR3 length: 17 amino acids. CDR1 SGHNT and CDR2 YYREEE come from the germline V gene (reference sequence). In DNA, the CDR3 is TGTGCCAGCAGCTTGGCCTTACCCGCGACAGGGGGTTATGGCTACACCTTC. It specifies CASSLALPATGGYGYTF. The complete variable domain, with remaining parts taken from reference TRBV5-4 and TRBJ1-2, reads ETGVTQSPTHLIKTRGQQVTLRCSSQSGHNTVSWYQQALGQGPQFIFQYYREEENGRGNFPPRFSGLQFPNYSSELNVNALELDDSALYLCASSLALPATGGYGYTFGSGTRLTVV.

This clone was recorded only once. Here the CDR3 reads CASSENSYEQFF. In nucleotides, the CDR3 is TGTGCCAGCAGTGAAAACAGTTATGAGCAGTTCTTC. The chain has TRBV2 and TRBJ2-1; no firm D call. Germline V lookup: CDR1 SNHLY, CDR2 FYNNEI. The V and J ends lost 2 bases and 8 bases respectively, with 7 bases between them. This CDR3 is 12 amino acids long.